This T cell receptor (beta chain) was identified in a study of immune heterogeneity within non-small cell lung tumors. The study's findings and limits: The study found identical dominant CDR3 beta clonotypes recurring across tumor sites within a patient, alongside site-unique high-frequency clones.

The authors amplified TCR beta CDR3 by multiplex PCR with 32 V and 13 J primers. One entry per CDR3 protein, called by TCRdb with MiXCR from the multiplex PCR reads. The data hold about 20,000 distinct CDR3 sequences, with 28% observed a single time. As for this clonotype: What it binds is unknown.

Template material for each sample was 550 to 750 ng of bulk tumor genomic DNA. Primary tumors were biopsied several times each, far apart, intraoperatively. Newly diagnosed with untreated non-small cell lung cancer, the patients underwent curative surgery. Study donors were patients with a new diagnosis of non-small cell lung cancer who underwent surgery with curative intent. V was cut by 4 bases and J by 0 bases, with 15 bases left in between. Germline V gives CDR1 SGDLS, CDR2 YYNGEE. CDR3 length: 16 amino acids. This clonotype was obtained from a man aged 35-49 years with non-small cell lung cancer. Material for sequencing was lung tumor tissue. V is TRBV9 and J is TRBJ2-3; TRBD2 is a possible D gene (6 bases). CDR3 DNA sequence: TGTGCCAGCAGCCTAACGCCGGGACTTAGCACAGATACGCAGTATTTT. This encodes CASSLTPGLSTDTQYF.